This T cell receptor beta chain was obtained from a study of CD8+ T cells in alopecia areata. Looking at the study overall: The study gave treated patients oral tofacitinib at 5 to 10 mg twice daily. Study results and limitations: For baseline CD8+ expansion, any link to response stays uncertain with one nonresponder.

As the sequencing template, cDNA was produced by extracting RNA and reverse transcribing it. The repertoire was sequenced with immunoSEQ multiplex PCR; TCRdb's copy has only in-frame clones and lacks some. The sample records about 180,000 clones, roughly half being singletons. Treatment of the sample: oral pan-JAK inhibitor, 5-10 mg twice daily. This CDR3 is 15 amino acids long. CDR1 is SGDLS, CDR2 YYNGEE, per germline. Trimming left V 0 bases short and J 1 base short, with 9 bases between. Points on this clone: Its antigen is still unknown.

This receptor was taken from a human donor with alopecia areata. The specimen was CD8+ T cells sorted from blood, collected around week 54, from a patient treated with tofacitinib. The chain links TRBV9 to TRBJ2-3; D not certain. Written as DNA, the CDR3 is TGTGCCAGCAGCGTAGGGTCATTAGGCACAGATACGCAGTATTTT. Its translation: CASSVGSLGTDTQYF.